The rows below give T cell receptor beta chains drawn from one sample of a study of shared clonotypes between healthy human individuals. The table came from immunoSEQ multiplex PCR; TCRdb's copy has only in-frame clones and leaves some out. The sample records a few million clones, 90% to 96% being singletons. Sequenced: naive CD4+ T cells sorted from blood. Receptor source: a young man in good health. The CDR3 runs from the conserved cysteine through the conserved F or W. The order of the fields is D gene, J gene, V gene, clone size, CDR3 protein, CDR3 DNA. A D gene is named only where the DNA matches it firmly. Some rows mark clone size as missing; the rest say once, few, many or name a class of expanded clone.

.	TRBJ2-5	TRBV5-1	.	CASSGDAAGQTQYF	TGCGCCAGCAGCGGGGACGCTGCGGGACAGACCCAGTACTTC
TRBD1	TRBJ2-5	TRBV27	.	CASSLGQGQETQYF	TGTGCCAGCAGTCTCGGACAGGGCCAAGAGACCCAGTACTTC
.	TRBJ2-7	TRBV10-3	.	CATAGAYEQYF	TGTGCCACCGCAGGGGCCTACGAGCAGTACTTC
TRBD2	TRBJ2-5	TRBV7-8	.	CASSLSLSLLAGAETQYF	TGTGCCAGCAGCTTGTCCCTCTCTCTTTTAGCGGGGGCGGAGACCCAGTACTTC
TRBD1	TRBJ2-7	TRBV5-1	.	CASSLGPQGDYEQYF	TGCGCCAGCAGCTTGGGTCCTCAGGGGGACTACGAGCAGTACTTC
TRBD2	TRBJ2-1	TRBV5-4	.	CASTPRAGEGVGQFF	TGTGCCAGCACCCCCCGAGCGGGAGAGGGGGTGGGGCAGTTCTTC
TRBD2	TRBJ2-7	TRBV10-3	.	CAIRRYSGGPSYEQYF	TGTGCCATCAGGCGCTATAGCGGGGGCCCCTCCTACGAGCAGTACTTC
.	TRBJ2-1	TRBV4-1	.	CASRARGSYNEQFF	TGCGCCAGCAGAGCAAGGGGCTCCTACAATGAGCAGTTCTTC
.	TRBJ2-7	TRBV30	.	CALRAYSLSYEQYF	TGTGCCTTAAGGGCCTACAGTCTCTCCTACGAGCAGTACTTC
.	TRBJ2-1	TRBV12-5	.	CASGLAGYNEQFF	TGTGCTAGTGGTTTAGCGGGCTACAATGAGCAGTTCTTC
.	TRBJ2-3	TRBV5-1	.	CASSLGASRGATDTQYF	TGCGCCAGCAGCTTGGGAGCTAGCCGGGGGGCCACAGATACGCAGTATTTT
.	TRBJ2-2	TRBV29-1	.	CSVRANTGELFF	TGCAGCGTTCGAGCAAACACCGGGGAGCTGTTTTTT
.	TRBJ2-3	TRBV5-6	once	CASSLGGGADTQYF	TGTGCCAGCAGCTTGGGCGGCGGGGCAGATACGCAGTATTTT
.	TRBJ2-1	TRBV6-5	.	CASSPPLSAEQFF	TGTGCCAGCAGTCCCCCTCTTTCGGCTGAGCAGTTCTTC
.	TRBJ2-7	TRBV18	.	CASSPRDIPTYEQYF	TGTGCCAGCTCACCAAGGGATATCCCGACCTACGAGCAGTACTTC
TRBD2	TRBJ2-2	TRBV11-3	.	CASSLEGLAGPNTGELFF	TGTGCCAGCAGCTTAGAGGGACTAGCGGGGCCGAACACCGGGGAGCTGTTTTTT
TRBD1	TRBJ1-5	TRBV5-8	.	CASSQGQASNQPQHF	TGTGCCAGCAGCCAGGGACAGGCAAGCAATCAGCCCCAGCATTTT
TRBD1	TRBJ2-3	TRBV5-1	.	CASSLQGAPMFTDTQYF	TGCGCCAGCAGCTTACAGGGGGCGCCTATGTTCACAGATACGCAGTATTTT
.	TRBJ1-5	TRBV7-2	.	CASSLANQPQHF	TGTGCCAGCAGCTTAGCCAATCAGCCCCAGCATTTT
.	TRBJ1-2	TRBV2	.	CASSEEGYGYTF	TGTGCCAGCAGTGAGGAGGGCTATGGCTACACCTTC
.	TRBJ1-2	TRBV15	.	CATSRGTTGYTF	TGTGCCACCAGCAGAGGTACCACGGGCTACACCTTC
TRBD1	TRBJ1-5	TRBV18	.	CASSLDRVNNQPQHF	TGTGCCAGCTCACTGGACAGGGTGAATAATCAGCCCCAGCATTTT
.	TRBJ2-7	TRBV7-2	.	CASSLGDGYDLQYF	TGTGCCAGCAGCTTAGGGGACGGCTACGATCTGCAGTACTTC
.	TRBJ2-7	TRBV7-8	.	CASSTWDFYEQYF	TGTGCCAGCAGCACCTGGGACTTCTACGAGCAGTACTTC
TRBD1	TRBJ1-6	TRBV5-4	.	CASSRTRTGESPLHF	TGTGCCAGCAGCCGGACGCGGACAGGGGAGTCACCCCTCCACTTT
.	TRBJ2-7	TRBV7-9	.	CASSPREALTYEQYF	TGTGCCAGCAGCCCACGTGAGGCCTTGACCTACGAGCAGTACTTC
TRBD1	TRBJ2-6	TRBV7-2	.	CASSLGADRYSSGANVLTF	TGTGCCAGCAGCTTAGGGGCGGACAGGTACTCCTCTGGGGCCAACGTCCTGACTTTC
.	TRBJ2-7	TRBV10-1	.	CASSEMPSYEQYF	TGCGCCAGCAGTGAAATGCCTTCCTACGAGCAGTACTTC
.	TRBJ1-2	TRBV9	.	CASSVGRLLTGGYTF	TGTGCCAGCAGCGTCGGTCGGCTTCTTACCGGTGGCTACACCTTC
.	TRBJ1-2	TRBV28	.	CASSLKADLHYGYTF	TGTGCCAGCAGTCTGAAGGCGGACTTGCACTATGGCTACACCTTC
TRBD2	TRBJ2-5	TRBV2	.	CASSEPWVVAGAKETQYF	TGTGCCAGCAGTGAGCCCTGGGTGGTAGCGGGGGCCAAAGAGACCCAGTACTTC
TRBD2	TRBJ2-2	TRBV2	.	CASSEALGAGGHTGELFF	TGTGCCAGCAGTGAAGCGCTGGGGGCGGGAGGGCACACCGGGGAGCTGTTTTTT
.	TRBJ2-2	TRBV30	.	CAWSASGLPGQELFF	TGTGCCTGGAGTGCCTCGGGGTTACCGGGACAGGAGCTGTTTTTT
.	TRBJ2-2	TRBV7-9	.	CASSLRGKGTETGELFF	TGTGCCAGCAGCTTGAGAGGGAAGGGGACCGAGACCGGGGAGCTGTTTTTT
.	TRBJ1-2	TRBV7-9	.	CASSRWGGSDYGYTF	TGTGCCAGCAGCCGCTGGGGGGGCTCTGACTATGGCTACACCTTC
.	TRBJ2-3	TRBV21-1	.	CASSPWAGSGDTQYF	TGTGCCAGCAGCCCCTGGGCGGGTAGCGGAGATACGCAGTATTTT
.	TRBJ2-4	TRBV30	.	CAWSISVGINIQYF	TGTGCCTGGAGTATTTCGGTGGGGATAAACATTCAGTACTTC
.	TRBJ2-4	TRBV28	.	CASSLVSLAKNIQYF	TGTGCCAGCAGTTTGGTGTCCCTAGCCAAAAACATTCAGTACTTC